This T cell receptor beta chain was profiled in a study of blood T cell repertoires in COVID-19. V dropped 7 bases and J dropped 7 bases, with 8 bases sitting between them. The germline gives CDR1 MNHEY, CDR2 SVGAGI. The CDR3 covers 11 residues. Some clones are missing from TCRdb's copy, which holds only in-frame ones; the method was immunoSEQ multiplex PCR. Among roughly 75,000 clones listed, approximately 90% were seen once. The chain links TRBV6-5 to TRBJ2-1, with D tentatively TRBD2 (6 bases). This sequence was found in a man aged 60 to 69 with acute or convalescent COVID-19. The specimen sequenced was peripheral blood. The CDR3: CASKGRNEQFF. DNA of the CDR3: TGTGCCAGCAAAGGGAGGAATGAGCAGTTCTTC.